Following are 17 T cell receptor beta chains from one sample sequenced in a study of T cells after yellow fever vaccination. TCRdb ran MiXCR on the 5' RACE reads and lists one entry per CDR3 protein. The sample shows about 510,000 distinct CDR3 sequences, 21% of them seen only once. Specimen: PBMCs, collected less than 25 days after the first yellow fever vaccination. The receptors originated from a man younger than 30 who received the YFV17D yellow fever vaccine.

In its sample, this clonotype was seen a few times. The gene calls are TRBV7-3 and TRBJ1-2; a possible D gene is TRBD1 (5 bases). The CDR3 runs to 13 residues. The V gene's germline CDR1 is SGHTA and CDR2 FQGTGA. V lost 2 bases, J lost 7 bases, and 11 bases lay in between. The CDR3 DNA sequence: TGTGCCAGCAGCTTACGACCCAGGGCTGGCTACACCTTC. It codes for CASSLRPRAGYTF.

This clonotype was detected only a few times. This chain joins TRBV12-5 and TRBJ2-1; D may be TRBD2 (5 bases). Germline-derived CDR1 and CDR2 are LGHNT and FRNRAP. The ends were cut back, 2 bases at V and 0 bases at J, with 20 bases in the middle. CDR3 length equals 19 residues. Here the CDR3 reads CASGLSNAGIIPSYNEQFF. CDR3 sequence (DNA): TGTGCTAGTGGTTTGTCAAATGCCGGGATCATTCCCTCCTACAATGAGCAGTTCTTC.

This clonotype turned up a few times. The rearrangement joins TRBV20-1 to TRBJ2-7, with D perhaps TRBD2 (6 bases). Germline CDR1 is DFQATT and CDR2 is SNEGSKA (reference sequence). V dropped 5 bases and J dropped 0 bases, with 11 bases sitting between them. The CDR3 totals 13 residues. CDR3 in DNA: TGCAGTGCTTTCTTTAGCGGCTCCTACGAGCAGTACTTC. Its translation is CSAFFSGSYEQYF.

The CDR3 region has the DNA TGTGCCAGCAGCGGAAGGGTTGATTCACCCCTCCACTTT. It yields the protein CASSGRVDSPLHF. V usage is TRBV6-2 or TRBV6-3 and J usage is TRBJ1-6; the D is unclear. The CDR3 loop spans 13 amino acids. In germline, CDR1 is MNHEY, CDR2 SVGEGT. V dropped 6 bases and J dropped 8 bases, with 11 bases sitting between them.

This chain joins TRBV4-2 and TRBJ1-5; D possibly corresponds to TRBD1 (6 bases). The germline V gene encodes CDR1 LGHNA and CDR2 YNFKEQ. V was trimmed by 1 base and J by 6 bases, leaving 16 bases between them. The length of the CDR3 is 16 residues. The CDR3 coding sequence is TGTGCCAGCAGCCAAGTTTTACAGGGCTTTGGTCAGCCCCAGCATTTT. Translating gives CASSQVLQGFGQPQHF.

This clonotype has a handful of counts. CDR3 nucleotide sequence: TGTGCCACCAGCACGAGAGGAGGAACAGGGGATCAGCCCCAGCATTTT. Translation gives CATSTRGGTGDQPQHF. The V and J genes are TRBV15 and TRBJ1-5, with 7 nucleotides matching TRBD1. J lost 5 bases, V lost 4 bases, and 11 bases had no gene match. The CDR3 is made up of 16 amino acids. CDR1 is LNHNV and CDR2 is YYDKDF in the germline V gene (reference sequence). The whole variable domain, filled in from reference TRBV15 and TRBJ1-5, reads DAMVIQNPRYQVTQFGKPVTLSCSQTLNHNVMYWYQQKSSQAPKLLFHYYDKDFNNEADTPDNFQSRRPNTSFCFLDIRSPGLGDTAMYLCATSTRGGTGDQPQHFGDGTRLSIL.

The rearrangement joins TRBV6-5 to TRBJ2-2; D is uncertain. The CDR3 has 15 residues. Trimming left V 0 bases short and J 2 bases short, with 7 bases between. CDR1 is MNHEY and CDR2 is SVGAGI in the germline V gene. The CDR3 DNA sequence: TGTGCCAGCAGTTACTCCTCCGTTAACACCGGGGAGCTGTTTTTT. This gives the protein CASSYSSVNTGELFF.

This clonotype was found a few times. The chain links TRBV28 to TRBJ1-1; 7 positions match TRBD1. The CDR3 has 17 amino acids. Germline V CDR1 and CDR2: MDHEN, SYDVKM. The ends lost 5 bases at V and 0 bases at J; junction bases unmatched: 12. CDR3 nucleotide sequence: TGTGCCAGCAGTATGGACAGGTGGGGAGCTATGAACACTGAAGCTTTCTTT. As protein: CASSMDRWGAMNTEAFF.

This clonotype has a handful of counts. The chain combines TRBV20-1 with TRBJ2-7; the match to TRBD1 covers 9 bases. J gave up 0 bases and V 6 bases, and 9 bases lay outside the gene matches. The CDR3 has 15 residues. CDR1 and CDR2 (germline): DFQATT, SNEGSKA (reference sequence). The CDR3 nucleotides are TGCAGTGCCATGAATGACAGGGGGAGCTCCTACGAGCAGTACTTC. Translated, it gives CSAMNDRGSSYEQYF.

This clonotype was seen a handful of times. This chain uses TRBV7-9 with TRBJ2-1; the match to TRBD2 covers 14 bases. Trimming took 3 bases from V and 9 from J; bases not matched to a gene: 7. Germline CDR1 SEHNR, CDR2 FQNEAQ (reference sequence). This CDR3 comprises 16 residues. The CDR3 spells CASSFTTSGGAGEQFF. The CDR3 DNA is TGTGCCAGCAGCTTTACGACTAGCGGGGGGGCAGGTGAGCAGTTCTTC.

This clonotype showed up just a few times. The chain links TRBV7-2 to TRBJ1-5; D is unclear. Germline values: CDR1 SGHTA, CDR2 FQGNSA. The CDR3 is 15 amino acids. Between the trimmed V and J ends, which lost 1 base and 3 bases, there was a span of 10 bases. The CDR3 nucleotides read TGTGCCAGCAGCTTAGGAGGTGGAAACAATCAGCCCCAGCATTTT. Residues: CASSLGGGNNQPQHF.

This chain joins TRBV5-5 and TRBJ1-5; unclear D gene. This CDR3 has 16 amino acids. V was trimmed by 0 bases and J by 2 bases, leaving 12 bases between them. Germline-derived CDR1 and CDR2 are SGHKS and YYEKEE (reference sequence). CDR3 loop: CASSLGVTARNQPQHF. As DNA, the CDR3 is TGTGCCAGCAGCTTGGGTGTTACAGCCCGCAATCAGCCCCAGCATTTT.

V gene TRBV11-2 combines with J gene TRBJ2-3, with a possible D match to TRBD1 (7 bases). Trimming took off 2 bases at V and 2 bases at J, with 17 bases between the two ends. CDR1 and CDR2 (germline): SGHAT, FQNNGV. This CDR3 comprises 17 residues. CDR3 DNA sequence: TGTGCCAGCAGCTTAATGGTGACAGGGACTTACACAGATACGCAGTATTTT. Translation: CASSLMVTGTYTDTQYF.

This chain links TRBV19 with TRBJ2-7; TRBD2 might be the D (6 bases). This CDR3 region has 16 residues. CDR1 and CDR2 from the germline V gene are LNHDA and SQIVND (reference sequence). Deletions cut 6 bases from V and 5 bases from J, with 23 bases between. CDR3 bases: TGTGCCAGTAGCAGGCGGCGGCGATTGACGGGGGACGAGCAGTACTTC. It specifies CASSRRRRLTGDEQYF. Together with reference TRBV19 and TRBJ2-7, the CDR3 gives the full variable domain: DGGITQSPKYLFRKEGQNVTLSCEQNLNHDAMYWYRQDPGQGLRLIYYSQIVNDFQKGDIAEGYSVSREKKESFPLTVTSAQKNPTAFYLCASSRRRRLTGDEQYFGPGTRLTVT.

This chain joins TRBV7-3 and TRBJ2-7; TRBD2 agrees at 7 bases. Germline V gene sequence: CDR1 SGHTA, CDR2 FQGTGA. The V gene end was trimmed by 5 bases and the J gene end by 6 bases; junction bases not matched to a gene: 7. The CDR3 sequence is 13 residues long. In nucleotides, the CDR3 is TGTGCCAGCAGCCCGGGGGGACCCCGCGAGCAGTACTTC. The encoded protein is CASSPGGPREQYF.

This clonotype appeared a few times. The V gene is TRBV15, the J gene TRBJ1-2, with 8 bases matching TRBD1. Germline CDR1 LNHNV, CDR2 YYDKDF (reference sequence). The junction had 4 bases not matched to a gene; V was cut back by 10 bases and J by 6 bases. This CDR3 region has 11 residues. CDR3 sequence reads: CAKTTGDGYTF. In nucleotides, the CDR3 is TGTGCCAAGACGACAGGGGATGGCTACACCTTC.

This clonotype was seen a few times. This sequence joins TRBV12-3 or TRBV12-4 and TRBJ1-1; D gene ambiguous. The V end lost 3 bases, the J end lost 2 bases, and 10 bases lay between the germline ends. This CDR3 is built from 14 residues. In DNA, the CDR3 is TGTGCCAGCAGTTTTGGTCCGTTTAACACTGAAGCTTTCTTT. As protein: CASSFGPFNTEAFF.